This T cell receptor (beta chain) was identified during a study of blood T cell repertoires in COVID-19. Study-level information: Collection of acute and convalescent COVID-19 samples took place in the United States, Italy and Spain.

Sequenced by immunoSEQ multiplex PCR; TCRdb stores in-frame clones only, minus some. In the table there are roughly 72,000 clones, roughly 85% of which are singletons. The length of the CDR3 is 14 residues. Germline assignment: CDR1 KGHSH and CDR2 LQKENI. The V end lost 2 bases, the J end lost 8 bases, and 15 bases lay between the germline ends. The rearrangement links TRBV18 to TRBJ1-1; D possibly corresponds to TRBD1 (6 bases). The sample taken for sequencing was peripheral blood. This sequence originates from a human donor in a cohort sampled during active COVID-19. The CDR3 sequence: CASSPSASGTEAFF. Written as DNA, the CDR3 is TGTGCCAGCTCACCATCGGCCTCCGGGACAGAAGCTTTCTTT.